Each of the 30 T cell receptor beta chains below was sequenced from the same sample in a study of cytomegalovirus exposure and HLA in healthy donors. In the PCR, 60 Vbeta and 13 Jbeta primers were used. Libraries were prepared by immunoSEQ multiplex PCR; TCRdb keeps only in-frame clonotypes and omits some of them. Of around 160,000 clones in the sample, 60% to 80% were seen once. Sequencing was performed on PBMCs. The receptor source for this set is a man between 18 and 29 years old in good health and CMV-seropositive.

The gene calls are TRBV5-6 and TRBJ1-2, with D possibly TRBD1 on 5 matching bases. Deletions cut 4 bases from V and 5 bases from J, with 12 bases between. Germline CDR1 and CDR2: SGHDT and YYEEEE. CDR3 length: 13 residues. CDR3: CASSSPKGYGYTF. The CDR3 DNA sequence: TGTGCCAGCAGCAGTCCTAAGGGGTATGGCTACACCTTC.

V gene TRBV6-1 combines with J gene TRBJ1-2; D may be TRBD1 (5 bases). The CDR3 runs 14 residues. The germline CDR1 and CDR2 sequences are MNHNS and SASEGT. With 7 bases removed from V and 2 bases from J, the gap between germline ends came to 14 bases. The CDR3 here is CASILGLSNYGYTF. The CDR3 DNA sequence: TGTGCCAGCATCCTGGGGCTTTCCAACTATGGCTACACCTTC.

J is TRBJ1-3 and V is TRBV30; TRBD1 agrees at 8 bases. V was clipped by 2 bases and J by 3 bases; unmatched bases: 9. There are 16 residues in the CDR3. Germline V lookup: CDR1 GTSNPN, CDR2 SVGIG (reference sequence). The CDR3 bases are TGTGCCTGGAGTTTCTCCGGGACAGGTGGTGGAAACACCATATATTTT. Protein product: CAWSFSGTGGGNTIYF.

The rearrangement joins TRBV15 to TRBJ1-5; D is uncertain. Germline CDR1 and CDR2: LNHNV and YYDKDF (reference sequence). The CDR3 spans 12 residues. V gave up 3 bases and J gave up 9 bases, with 9 bases separating them. The CDR3 sequence: CATSSARGPQHF. CDR3 coding DNA: TGTGCCACCAGCAGTGCGCGGGGGCCCCAGCATTTT.

The chain employs TRBV2 and TRBJ2-2; possible D gene TRBD1, 6 bases. V dropped 4 bases and J dropped 5 bases, with 11 bases sitting between them. This CDR3 is built from 14 residues. Per the germline V gene, CDR1 is SNHLY and CDR2 is FYNNEI. Here the CDR3 reads CASSVGGTTGELFF. The DNA for the CDR3 is TGTGCCAGCAGTGTAGGGGGAACGACCGGGGAGCTGTTTTTT.

This clone was observed once. The same CDR3 can be traced to other DNA sequences in this sample. V gene TRBV18 combines with J gene TRBJ1-5, with TRBD1 matching 10 bases. V shed 3 bases and J 3 bases; nucleotides not matched to a gene: 2. Germline CDR1 and CDR2: KGHSH and LQKENI. This CDR3 spans 15 amino acids. The CDR3 loop reads CASSPGTGVNQPQHF. CDR3 coding DNA: TGTGCCAGCTCACCCGGGACAGGGGTCAATCAGCCCCAGCATTTT.

V gene TRBV5-8 combines with J gene TRBJ1-2; no definite D call. V gave up 2 bases and J gave up 1 base, with 18 bases separating them. CDR3 size: 17 residues. Germline V gene data show CDR1 as SGHTS and CDR2 as YDEGEE. The CDR3 DNA reads TGTGCCAGCAGCTTCAAATATTCGGCAAACTATAACTATGGCTACACCTTC. Translating it yields CASSFKYSANYNYGYTF.

This sequence joins TRBV6-1 and TRBJ1-1; D gene unclear. This CDR3 is 13 amino acids long. The germline V gene encodes CDR1 MNHNS and CDR2 SASEGT. V dropped 3 bases and J dropped 5 bases, with 10 bases sitting between them. The CDR3 DNA reads as TGTGCCAGCAGTGATGGGCCAGAGACTGAAGCTTTCTTT. It encodes CASSDGPETEAFF.

This chain joins TRBV5-6 and TRBJ2-2; D is perhaps TRBD2 (5 bases). The V end was cut by 1 base, the J end by 4 bases, with 14 bases between. This CDR3 has 16 amino acids. Germline-derived CDR1 and CDR2 are SGHDT and YYEEEE. CDR3 sequence: CASSLRRMGSTGELFF. CDR3 nucleotide sequence: TGTGCCAGCAGCTTGCGGCGGATGGGGAGCACCGGGGAGCTGTTTTTT.

V gene TRBV29-1 combines with J gene TRBJ1-1, with D uncertain. CDR3 length: 11 amino acids. V lost 6 bases and J 1 base, leaving 6 bases between the germline ends. The germline V gene has CDR1 SQVTM and CDR2 ANQGSEA. CDR3 loop: CSVSGNTEAFF. Here the CDR3 DNA reads TGCAGCGTCTCAGGGAACACTGAAGCTTTCTTT.

The chain has TRBV25-1 and TRBJ2-1; TRBD2 matches at 11 bases. CDR1 MGHDK and CDR2 SYGVNS come from the germline V gene. This CDR3 has 16 residues. Trimming removed 4 bases from V and 1 base from J; junction bases left unmatched: 3. The CDR3 DNA reads as TGTGCCAGCAGTGCCCCTAGCGGGGGGTCCTACAATGAGCAGTTCTTC. Translated: CASSAPSGGSYNEQFF.

Notes on this clone: The same CDR3 also results from other DNA sequences found in this sample. DNA for the CDR3: TGTGCCAGCAGTTACTCGAGGACAGGAAACACTGAAGCTTTCTTT. This sequence encodes CASSYSRTGNTEAFF. The chain has TRBV6-5 and TRBJ1-1, with TRBD1 identical over 7 bases. Trimming removed 0 bases from V and 2 bases from J; junction bases left unmatched: 3. Germline V gene data show CDR1 as MNHEY and CDR2 as SVGAGI. The CDR3 runs to 15 residues.

This chain uses TRBV19 with TRBJ2-5; D is possibly TRBD1 (5 bases). CDR1 LNHDA and CDR2 SQIVND come from the germline V gene (reference sequence). Trimming took 5 bases from V and 1 from J, leaving 23 bases between them. CDR3 length: 18 residues. The CDR3 sequence is CASSSFGPLTEIQETQYF. The CDR3 DNA is TGTGCCAGTAGTTCCTTTGGCCCGTTGACAGAGATCCAAGAGACCCAGTACTTC.

V usage is TRBV6-1 and J usage is TRBJ2-1; possibly TRBD2 for D (6 bases). Deletions cut 2 bases from V and 0 bases from J, with 8 bases between. Germline V gene sequence: CDR1 MNHNS, CDR2 SASEGT. The CDR3 is 15 residues long. DNA for the CDR3: TGTGCCAGCAGTGAACAGCGGGCCTCCTACAATGAGCAGTTCTTC. It specifies CASSEQRASYNEQFF.

This chain connects TRBV28 to TRBJ1-5, with 7 bases aligning to TRBD1. Germline values: CDR1 MDHEN, CDR2 SYDVKM. There are 17 residues in the CDR3. The V and J ends lost 1 base and 2 bases, in that order; junction bases with no gene match: 8. The CDR3 reads CASSLSVGGWRNQPQHF. CDR3 nucleotide sequence: TGTGCCAGCAGTTTATCCGTAGGGGGCTGGCGCAATCAGCCCCAGCATTTT.

The chain employs TRBV5-6 and TRBJ1-1; 7 bases fit TRBD1. The CDR3 sequence is 14 residues long. Germline V gives CDR1 SGHDT, CDR2 YYEEEE. V lost 2 bases to trimming and J lost 1 base; unmatched junction nucleotides: 2. CDR3 DNA: TGTGCCAGCAGCTTCGGGACAGCGAACACTGAAGCTTTCTTT. This codes for CASSFGTANTEAFF. The full variable domain, with the rest looked up from reference TRBV5-6 and TRBJ1-1, is DAGVTQSPTHLIKTRGQQVTLRCSPKSGHDTVSWYQQALGQGPQFIFQYYEEEERQRGNFPDRFSGHQFPNYSSELNVNALLLGDSALYLCASSFGTANTEAFFGQGTRLTVV.

This clone appeared a few times. J is TRBJ1-4 and V is TRBV5-6; 7 nucleotides match TRBD1. J was trimmed by 7 bases and V by 4 bases; bases with no gene match: 4. The CDR3 has 13 residues. Germline V CDR1 and CDR2: SGHDT, YYEEEE. CDR3: CASSTGTAEKLFF. CDR3 nucleotides: TGTGCCAGCAGCACCGGGACAGCTGAAAAACTGTTTTTT.

The J gene is TRBJ1-6, the V gene TRBV7-2; 8 nucleotides line up with TRBD1. J gave up 7 bases and V 3 bases, and 2 bases lay outside the gene matches. The CDR3 spans 14 residues. The V gene's germline CDR1 is SGHTA and CDR2 FQGNSA. The CDR3 spells CASSFRTGNSPLHF. The CDR3 DNA reads TGTGCCAGCAGCTTCCGGACAGGGAATTCACCCCTCCACTTT.

V and J are TRBV19 and TRBJ1-5, with D possibly TRBD1 on 5 matching bases. V was shortened by 0 bases and J by 8 bases, with 8 bases between the two germline ends. Germline CDR1 reads LNHDA; CDR2 reads SQIVND (reference sequence). The length of the CDR3 is 13 residues. The chain's CDR3 is CASSIERGEPQHF. CDR3 DNA sequence: TGTGCCAGTAGTATAGAAAGGGGTGAGCCCCAGCATTTT.

This clone has only one observation. This chain connects TRBV6-1 to TRBJ2-7; weak D call: TRBD2 (6 bases). CDR1 MNHNS and CDR2 SASEGT come from the germline V gene. The CDR3 contains 13 residues. V lost 8 bases, J lost 5 bases, and 16 bases lay in between. This chain's CDR3 is CASGSSGTDEQYV. The DNA of the CDR3 is TGTGCCAGCGGATCGTCGGGGACTGACGAGCAGTACGTC.

The chain uses TRBV5-6 and TRBJ2-3, with 7 bases lining up with TRBD1. The CDR3 length is 16 residues. CDR1 SGHDT and CDR2 YYEEEE come from the germline V gene. V dropped 2 bases and J dropped 2; count of bases not matched to a gene: 8. The CDR3 bases are TGTGCCAGCAGCTTAAATTTACAGGGGAACACAGATACGCAGTATTTT. It is translated as CASSLNLQGNTDTQYF.

This chain joins TRBV2 and TRBJ2-4; 9 bases line up with TRBD1. With V trimmed by 6 bases and J by 9 bases, 15 bases remained unmatched. The germline CDR1 and CDR2 sequences are SNHLY and FYNNEI. CDR3 size: 16 residues. CDR3 region: CASRAQDRGPGAIQYF. The CDR3 DNA reads as TGTGCCAGCAGGGCTCAGGACAGGGGCCCCGGGGCCATTCAGTACTTC.

This clone showed up just a few times. V gene TRBV28 combines with J gene TRBJ1-1, with 8 positions matching TRBD1. There are 14 residues in the CDR3. Germline V lookup: CDR1 MDHEN, CDR2 SYDVKM. J gave up 7 bases and V 3 bases, and 7 bases lay outside the gene matches. The CDR3 region is CASSFAAGGSEAFF. CDR3 DNA sequence: TGTGCCAGCAGTTTTGCGGCAGGGGGCAGTGAAGCTTTCTTT.

V gene TRBV20-1 combines with J gene TRBJ1-2; the D is unclear. Looked up from germline, CDR1 is DFQATT and CDR2 is SNEGSKA (reference sequence). Between the trimmed V and J ends, which lost 3 bases and 4 bases, there was a span of 6 bases. CDR3 length: 11 residues. The CDR3, as DNA: TGCAGTGCTAGGGCCTCCTATGGCTACACCTTC. Amino acid sequence: CSARASYGYTF.

The chain uses TRBV27 and TRBJ1-4, with D uncertain. The V gene lost 5 bases and the J gene lost 2 bases, with 6 bases spanning the gap. The CDR3 is 13 amino acids. Germline values: CDR1 MNHEY, CDR2 SMNVEV (reference sequence). This CDR3 reads CASSPRTNEKLFF. In nucleotides, the CDR3 is TGTGCCAGCAGTCCCCGGACTAATGAAAAACTGTTTTTT. Using reference TRBV27 and TRBJ1-4 for the parts outside the CDR3, the full variable domain is EAQVTQNPRYLITVTGKKLTVTCSQNMNHEYMSWYRQDPGLGLRQIYYSMNVEVTDKGDVPEGYKVSRKEKRNFPLILESPSPNQTSLYFCASSPRTNEKLFFGSGTQLSVL.

This clone has only a few counts. The V and J genes are TRBV14 and TRBJ1-1; no definite D call. The V and J ends lost 1 base and 7 bases respectively, with 13 bases between them. Germline values: CDR1 SGHDN, CDR2 FVKESK. The CDR3 spans 14 residues. The CDR3 DNA reads TGTGCCAGCAGCCAAGCCAGGTTCCGGGGTGAAGCTTTCTTT. Translated: CASSQARFRGEAFF.

The V and J genes are TRBV7-9 and TRBJ1-2, with unresolved D. Germline V lookup: CDR1 SEHNR, CDR2 FQNEAQ (reference sequence). Trimming stripped 1 base from V and 2 bases from J, with 20 bases between. The CDR3 sequence is 18 residues long. CDR3 nucleotide sequence: TGTGCCAGCAGCTTAGAGAATAGCGGAAAGATAAAGAACTATGGCTACACCTTC. It yields the protein CASSLENSGKIKNYGYTF.

A word on this clone: Other DNA sequences of this sample code for an identical CDR3. This sequence joins TRBV7-6 and TRBJ2-2; D is unresolved. Germline assignment: CDR1 SGHVS and CDR2 FNYEAQ. This CDR3 has 15 amino acids. Between the trimmed V and J ends, which lost 5 bases and 3 bases, there was a span of 13 bases. In DNA form, the CDR3 reads TGTGCCAGCAGCCAATCCCCCGGGTACACCGGGGAGCTGTTTTTT. Translation: CASSQSPGYTGELFF.

V gene TRBV11-2 combines with J gene TRBJ1-2; D not certain. CDR3 length equals 15 residues. Per germline, CDR1 SGHAT and CDR2 FQNNGV. V gave up 0 bases and J gave up 2 bases, with 10 bases separating them. This chain's CDR3 is CASSLETRGNYGYTF. The DNA for the CDR3 is TGTGCCAGCAGCTTAGAAACGCGGGGAAACTATGGCTACACCTTC.

The rearrangement joins TRBV4-1 to TRBJ1-5; 11 bases agree with TRBD1. The CDR3 is 13 amino acids. Germline CDR1 is MGHRA and CDR2 is YSYEKL. V was clipped by 4 bases and J by 8 bases; unmatched bases: 1. DNA of the CDR3: TGCGCCAGCAGCCTGGGACAGGGGGAGCCCCAGCATTTT. This codes for CASSLGQGEPQHF.